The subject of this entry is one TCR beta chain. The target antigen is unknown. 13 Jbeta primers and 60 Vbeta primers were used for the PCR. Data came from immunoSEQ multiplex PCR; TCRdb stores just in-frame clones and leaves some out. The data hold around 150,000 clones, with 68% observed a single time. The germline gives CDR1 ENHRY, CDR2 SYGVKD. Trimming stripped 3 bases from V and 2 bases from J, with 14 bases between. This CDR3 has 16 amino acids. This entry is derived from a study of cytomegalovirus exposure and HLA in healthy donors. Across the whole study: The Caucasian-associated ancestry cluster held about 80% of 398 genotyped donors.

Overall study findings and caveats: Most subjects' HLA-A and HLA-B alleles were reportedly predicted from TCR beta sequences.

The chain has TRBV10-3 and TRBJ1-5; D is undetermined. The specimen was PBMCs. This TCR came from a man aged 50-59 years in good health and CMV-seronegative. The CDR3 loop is CAISDRTVGGNQPQHF. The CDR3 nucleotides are TGTGCCATCAGTGATAGAACCGTAGGAGGCAATCAGCCCCAGCATTTT.